This T cell receptor (beta chain) was documented in a study of blood T cell repertoires in COVID-19 (dated by TCRdb to 2019 to 2021). Broadly, across the study: The collaborator samples originated in the United States, Italy and Spain and spanned the acute and convalescent phases of COVID-19. The sample metadata nearly always contained a de-identified subject ID, COVID-19 status, age in years and sex. Deeply sampled blood TCRbeta repertoires from subjects exposed to, actively infected with, or recovered from COVID-19 were included in the dataset. The prospective study material was composed of cDNA or gDNA derived from T cells, B-cell-depleted T cells, or PBMCs. Where available, HLA class I and class II types were obtained from metadata supplied by the sample provider rather than from assay-based typing. The repertoires were released in a freely available public database intended as a resource for research on the immune response to SARS-CoV-2. The samples were drawn from the first 160 participants of the ongoing ImmuneRACE study and from 950 to 1,500 subjects provided by 6 global collaborators.

CDR1 and CDR2 were assigned from the germline V gene as SGHRS and YFSETQ. V trim: 0 bases; J trim: 0 bases; unmatched bases: 9. The CDR3 measures 18 amino acids from cysteine to phenylalanine. Just the 54-base CDR3 DNA is kept, in frame starting at base 1. Broad study findings and their caveats: The quantity of clinical and demographic metadata differed by source and by participant and was supplied without curation.

Worth noting for this clone: The antigen it recognizes is unknown. Per-base quality was not reported, and no clone a single base away is much larger than it.

TCRbeta CDR3 regions were amplified from genomic DNA by means of the immunoSEQ Assay, a bias-controlled multiplex PCR. In the authors' own workflow: Within the assay, amplification of reference gene primers was used to estimate how many nucleated cells each sample contained. To quantify the absolute abundance of each unique TCRbeta CDR3 rearrangement, sequence reads were collapsed and filtered. For each sample, productive Simpson clonality was calculated as the square root of Simpson's diversity index across productive rearrangements. Sourced from immuneACCESS, this table was stored by TCRdb with only in-frame sequences that have V and J called. A share of the clones is absent; for the studies checked, an unresolved V gene accounts for under half, and the remainder has no known explanation. The V and J calls and clone size are taken from that table; D and trimming were inferred from the DNA. The sample table records 180,000 or so clones; over 75% of these occur just once. Clones ranked in the top ten supply approximately 3% of the sample.

Collaborating institutions collected whole blood in K2EDTA tubes following their own protocols. For TCRbeta analysis, collaborator samples were shipped as frozen whole blood, as isolated PBMCs, or as DNA extracted from either sample type. Material: peripheral blood. This TCR derives from a woman older than 75 with active or convalescent COVID-19. The chain links TRBV5-1 with TRBJ2-7; 10 bases in the junction line up with TRBD2. The bases are TGCGCCAGCAGCTTGGGCCCCAACGGACTAGCGGACTCCTACGAGCAGTACTTC. Its protein product is CASSLGPNGLADSYEQYF.